The subject of this entry is one T cell receptor beta chain. Its cognate antigen is unknown. Tagging with unique molecular identifiers was a feature of the TCR beta cDNA libraries. One entry per CDR3 protein, called by TCRdb with MiXCR from the PCR reads. The sample lists hundreds of thousands of distinct CDR3 sequences, about 53% occurring once. Trimming shortened V by 0 bases and J by 2 bases, and 7 bases separated the two germline ends. Per the germline V gene, CDR1 is LGHNA and CDR2 is YNFKEQ. The length of the CDR3 is 14 residues. The source of the sample is a study of post-analysis software for immune sequencing data. General study findings and limits: A handful of TRBV segments were significantly more frequent in patients than in controls. TRBV5-6, TRBV5-1 and TRBV20-1 were among these segments. Compared against controls, patients with multiple sclerosis displayed significantly lower normalized Chao1 diversity.

Sample: blood. The TCR was taken from a girl aged 10 to 17 with multiple sclerosis. J is TRBJ1-1 and V is TRBV4-2; no reliable D call. CDR3 amino acids: CASSQDAGNTEAFF. CDR3 coding DNA: TGTGCCAGCAGCCAAGACGCGGGTAACACTGAAGCTTTCTTT.